This TCR beta chain was sequenced in a study of T-cell reconstitution after alpha-beta-depleted transplantation in children. Unique molecular identifiers were built into the TCRbeta library. A single record per CDR3 protein comes from TCRdb applying MiXCR to the PCR reads. Of about 540,000 distinct CDR3 sequences listed, around 20% are singletons. V lost 6 bases and J 6 bases, leaving 20 bases between the germline ends. Germline loops: CDR1 SGHRS, CDR2 YFSETQ. The CDR3 length is 15 residues. This receptor was taken from a human donor who donated a stem cell graft to a child with acute lymphoblastic leukemia. The material sequenced was PBMCs from the stem cell graft donor, taken from the stem cell graft. The chain carries TRBV5-1 and TRBJ2-3; D remains unclear. The CDR3 nucleotides read TGCGCCAGCACCCGATCTGGGCCAGAACTGGATACGCAGTATTTT. Translating gives CASTRSGPELDTQYF.